In its sample, the clone carrying this TCR beta chain was seen many times. This specimen belongs to a study of human T cells and chemical hapten exposure. Study-level background: Patch tests applied 0.01% DPC to the upper back, read at 6 days. TCR yield per sample varied, mainly due to pooled library volumes.

The time point here: pre-sensitization, week 0. Treatment here: therapeutic diphenylcyclopropenone sensitization with weekly scalp DPC. Suited to DPC and affected by alopecia, the donors ranged from 18 to 70 years old. One entry per CDR3 protein results from TCRdb running MiXCR on the RACE reads. The data hold 80,000 to 100,000 distinct CDR3 sequences, with roughly 9.1% observed a single time. The germline V gene has CDR1 MNHEY and CDR2 SMNVEV (reference sequence). Trimming took off 1 base at V and 2 bases at J, with 9 bases between the two ends. CDR3 length: 16 residues. The sequence was collected from a woman aged 40 to 50 with alopecia areata. Some clones in this sample may be carry-over from other donors' samples. Sample: whole blood, taken in connection with sensitization to the hapten diphenylcyclopropenone (DPC). The rearrangement uses TRBV27 and TRBJ1-6, with D perhaps matching TRBD1 (5 bases). CDR3 sequence reads: CASSLLARAYNSPLHF. DNA for the CDR3: TGTGCCAGCAGTTTATTGGCCAGGGCCTATAATTCACCCCTCCACTTT.